A single sample is the source of the 10 T cell receptor beta chains below, sequenced in a study of Graves' ophthalmopathy and Graves' hyperthyroidism. RNA served as the template for amplifying TCR beta CDR3 regions. HTBI-primed first-round RT-PCR preceded second-round multiplex PCR. TCRdb reprocessed the multiplex PCR reads via MiXCR and lists one record per CDR3 protein. The sample yields approximately 330,000 distinct CDR3 sequences, roughly a sixth seen once. Source material: peripheral blood. The receptor set was obtained from an adult man with Graves' ophthalmopathy.

The V call is TRBV12-3 or TRBV12-4, the J call TRBJ1-1; the match to TRBD1 covers 9 bases. This CDR3 is built from 16 residues. V trimming: 5 bases; J trimming: 5 bases; junction bases outside the gene matches: 12. CDR3 sequence: CASSHLPGQGSTEAFF. CDR3 nucleotides: TGTGCCAGCAGTCACCTTCCTGGACAGGGGAGTACTGAAGCTTTCTTT.

This clonotype was observed at least ten times. The junction departs from the called germline gene at one end, perhaps through a read error. V gene TRBV6-2 or TRBV6-3 combines with J gene TRBJ1-2, with TRBD1 as a possible D gene (6 bases). The length of the CDR3 is 14 residues. Germline values: CDR1 MNHEY, CDR2 SVGEGT. The CDR3: CGSSLTGTNYGYTF. The CDR3 bases are TGTGGCAGCAGTTTGACCGGGACAAACTATGGCTACACCTTC.

This clonotype was counted many times. This chain joins TRBV7-8 and TRBJ2-7; tentatively, D is TRBD1 or TRBD2 (5 bases each). The length of the CDR3 is 15 residues. CDR1 and CDR2 (germline): SGHVS, FQNEAQ. V lost 5 bases, J lost 3 bases, and 17 bases lay in between. The CDR3 reads CASSEGRRFGYEQYF. CDR3 in DNA: TGTGCCAGCAGCGAGGGACGTCGGTTCGGCTACGAGCAGTACTTC. The full variable domain, rest sourced from reference TRBV7-8 and TRBJ2-7, is GAGVSQSPRYKVAKRGQDVALRCDPISGHVSLFWYQQALGQGPEFLTYFQNEAQLDKSGLPSDRFFAERPEGSVSTLKIQRTQQEDSAVYLCASSEGRRFGYEQYFGPGTRLTVT.

This clonotype was picked up many times. The chain has TRBV19 and TRBJ2-5, with a tentative D call TRBD2 (5 bases). This CDR3 comprises 14 residues. With 6 bases removed from V and 3 bases from J, the gap between germline ends came to 14 bases. In germline, CDR1 is LNHDA, CDR2 SQIVND (reference sequence). CDR3 region: CASSPLDFEETQYF. The CDR3 nucleotides are TGTGCCAGTAGCCCGCTGGACTTCGAAGAGACCCAGTACTTC.

This clonotype showed up many times. This sequence joins TRBV6-2 or TRBV6-3 and TRBJ2-5, with D unresolved. Germline loops: CDR1 MNHEY, CDR2 SVGEGT. Trimming stripped 6 bases from V and 4 bases from J, with 12 bases between. The CDR3 spans 13 residues. CDR3 coding DNA: TGTGCCAGCAGACCATCCTACAGAGAGACCCAGTACTTC. As protein: CASRPSYRETQYF.

This clonotype was recorded many times. V and J are TRBV6-1 and TRBJ1-2; unclear D gene. The CDR3 has 13 residues. Germline CDR1 reads MNHNS; CDR2 reads SASEGT. V gave up 5 bases and J gave up 6 bases, with 13 bases separating them. CDR3 nucleotide sequence: TGTGCCAGCAGTCGAACAGACGTAGATGGCTACACCTTC. This gives the protein CASSRTDVDGYTF.

This clonotype was seen a handful of times. The missing conserved phenylalanine or tryptophan at the end of this CDR3 makes a read error likely. It is unclear where the CDR3 begins or ends on the DNA, so no DNA is shown, and the CDR3 is as TCRdb lists it. This chain's CDR3 is CASSLGVH. This rearrangement joins TRBV7-8 to TRBJ2-7; the DNA was not compared with TRBD1, the D call given in the table. Looked up from germline, CDR1 is SGHVS and CDR2 is FQNEAQ. The CDR3 spans 8 residues, counting both ends.

This clonotype was counted many times. The V call is TRBV6-5, the J call TRBJ1-1; D is undetermined. Deletions cut 8 bases from V and 0 bases from J, with 10 bases between. The CDR3 runs 13 residues. Germline CDR1 is MNHEY and CDR2 is SVGAGI. The CDR3 nucleotides read TGTGCCAGCCGCGGAGTCATGAACACTGAAGCTTTCTTT. Translation gives CASRGVMNTEAFF.

V usage is TRBV24-1 and J usage is TRBJ1-2, with D unresolved. V lost 3 bases and J 3 bases, leaving 7 bases between the germline ends. CDR1 and CDR2 (germline): KGHDR, SFDVKD. The CDR3 totals 13 residues. CDR3 protein: CATSDPPDYGYTF. The CDR3 DNA is TGTGCCACCAGTGATCCCCCAGACTATGGCTACACCTTC.

This clonotype was recorded many times. This chain connects TRBV30 to TRBJ2-4; 7 positions agree with TRBD1. CDR3 length equals 15 residues. V gave up 0 bases and J gave up 8 bases; unmatched junction bases: 10. Germline V gene lookup returns CDR1 GTSNPN and CDR2 SVGIG (reference sequence). The CDR3 bases are TGTGCCTGGAGTGTACCTTTGACAGGGAGTGACATTCAGTACTTC. Its protein is CAWSVPLTGSDIQYF.